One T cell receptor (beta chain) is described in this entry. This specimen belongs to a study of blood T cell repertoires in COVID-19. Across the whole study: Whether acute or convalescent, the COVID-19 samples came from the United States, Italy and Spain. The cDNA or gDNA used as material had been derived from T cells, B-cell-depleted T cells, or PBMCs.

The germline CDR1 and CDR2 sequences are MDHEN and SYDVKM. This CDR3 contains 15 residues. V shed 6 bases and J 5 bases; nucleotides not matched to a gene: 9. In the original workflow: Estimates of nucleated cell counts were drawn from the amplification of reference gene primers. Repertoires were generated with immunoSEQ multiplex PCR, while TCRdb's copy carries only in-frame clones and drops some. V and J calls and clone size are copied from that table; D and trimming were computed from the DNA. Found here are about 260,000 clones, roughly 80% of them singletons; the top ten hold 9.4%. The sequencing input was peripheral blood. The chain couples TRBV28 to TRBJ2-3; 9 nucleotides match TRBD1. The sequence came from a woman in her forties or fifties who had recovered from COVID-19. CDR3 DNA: TGTGCCAGCAGCACCAGAGCGGGACAGGGAGATACGCAGTATTTT. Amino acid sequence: CASSTRAGQGDTQYF.